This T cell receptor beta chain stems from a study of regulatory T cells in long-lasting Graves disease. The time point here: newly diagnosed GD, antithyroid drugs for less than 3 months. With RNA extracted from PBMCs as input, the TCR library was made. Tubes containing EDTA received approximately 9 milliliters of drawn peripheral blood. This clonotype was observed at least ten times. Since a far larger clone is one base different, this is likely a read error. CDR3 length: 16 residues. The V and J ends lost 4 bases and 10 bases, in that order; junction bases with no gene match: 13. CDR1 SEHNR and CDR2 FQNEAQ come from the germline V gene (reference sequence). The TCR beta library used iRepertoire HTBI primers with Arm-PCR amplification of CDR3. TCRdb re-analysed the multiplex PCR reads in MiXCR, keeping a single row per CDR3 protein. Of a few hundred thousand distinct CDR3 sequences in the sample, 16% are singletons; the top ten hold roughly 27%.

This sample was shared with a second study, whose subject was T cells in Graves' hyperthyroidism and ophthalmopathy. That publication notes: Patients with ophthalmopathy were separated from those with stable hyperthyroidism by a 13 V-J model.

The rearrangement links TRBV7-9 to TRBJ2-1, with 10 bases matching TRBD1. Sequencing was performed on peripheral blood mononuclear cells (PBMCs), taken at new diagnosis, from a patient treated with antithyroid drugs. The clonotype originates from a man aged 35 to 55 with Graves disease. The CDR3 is CASSSTPGQGNYEQFF. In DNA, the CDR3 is TGTGCCAGCAGCTCGACCCCGGGACAGGGGAACTACGAGCAGTTCTTC. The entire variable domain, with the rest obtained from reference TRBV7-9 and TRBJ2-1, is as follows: DTGVSQNPRHKITKRGQNVTFRCDPISEHNRLYWYRQTLGQGPEFLTYFQNEAQLEKSRLLSDRFSAERPKGSFSTLEIQRTEQGDSAMYLCASSSTPGQGNYEQFFGPGTRLTVL.